Listed here is a single T cell receptor (beta chain). This receptor's antigen is unknown. The sample holds no much larger clone one base away, and base qualities are not on file. The approximately 41 donors, aged about 6 to 95 years, were systemically healthy Caucasian individuals from Russia. Each donor gave about 11 milliliters of peripheral blood, drawn into EDTA-treated Vacutainer tubes. PBMCs were isolated by Ficoll-Paque density-gradient centrifugation, with at least 7 million obtained per sample. Total RNA, at least 6 micrograms per sample, was extracted from PBMCs with Trizol reagent. For every donor, an aliquot of PBMCs went through flow cytometry to measure the percentages of naive CD45RAhigh/CD27high T cells. The CDR3 goes from the cysteine to the phenylalanine over 13 residues. The kept DNA is CDR3 alone, 39 bases in frame from the first base. From the germline V gene (reference sequence), CDR1 is MNHNY and CDR2 is SVGAGI. V loses 0 bases of germline sequence and J loses 6 bases, and the interval between the two ends is 8 bases.

The data were taken from a study of blood T cells in healthy people across ages (dated by TCRdb to 2014 to 2015). About the study as a whole: In model experiments, template switching captured roughly one uniquely barcoded TCR beta cDNA molecule for every two T cells. Age-related changes in TCR beta repertoire diversity were measured in the study by deep sequencing normalized with unique cDNA molecular identifiers. Donors were grouped into four age groups: young (average about 15 years), middle-aged (around 39), aged (62) and long-lived (around 82). To avoid experimental bias, donors of different ages were distributed randomly across sequencing lanes. Two additional independent replicas of 1 million unique cDNA reads from the same blood draw were analyzed for two donors (one aged 18 to 29 and one aged 80 or older). The full study reports these points: Compared with the aged group, more naive CD4+ T cells, fewer expanded clones and increased TCR diversity were shown by the long-lived group, suggesting age selection. Observed TCR beta diversity per million T cells fell roughly linearly with age, and a significant reduction was already apparent by age around 40. Because profiling used bulk unsorted PBMCs, naive and antigen-experienced compartments could not be compared conclusively. Observed TCR beta diversity correlated strongly with the percentage of naive T cells measured by flow cytometry. Total diversity estimates from one million sequenced T cells were considered lower bounds and underestimates. Because the CMV infection status of the donors was unknown, age-related changes in expanded clonotypes may potentially have been confounded.

Library creation used 5' RACE. The sequencer listed for this sample is Illumina HiSeq 2500. A second PCR of roughly 7 to 12 cycles was run with a J-beta primer mix and a sample-barcoded 5' primer. A template-switch 5' adaptor carrying 12 random nucleotides introduced a unique molecular identifier onto each TCR beta cDNA molecule. Each sample yielded at least 3 million CDR3-containing paired-end reads. First-strand cDNA synthesis was performed from all RNA using the Mint cDNA synthesis kit, with priming by a TRBC-specific oligonucleotide. All cDNA was treated with uracil-DNA glycosylase and then went through a first 18-cycle PCR with the universal primers M1SS and BC2_uni_R. In the source study's methods: Each sample was normalized by randomly selecting 1 million high-quality reads, each carrying a distinct molecular identifier. Instead of being binned into consensus sequences, reads with shared molecular identifiers were discarded. MiTCR, set to a Q25 quality threshold and the strictest error-elimination algorithm, was used for CDR3 identification, clonotype clustering and error correction. A nonparametric unseen species model using Euler transformation provided a lower-bound estimate of total TCR beta diversity. The public sequencing data were trimmed at Q25 with fastp and processed into clonotypes with MiXCR by TCRdb, which kept only in-frame beta chains. Rows merge per CDR3 protein into single entries with the most common DNA and genes. TCRdb's processing, not the study's, gives the V and J calls here. The sample yields some 920,000 distinct CDR3 sequences; 45% to 60% were counted once. The top ten constitute about a fifth of the sample.

The chain uses TRBV6-6 and TRBJ1-2; the D segment cannot be called with confidence. Sequenced sample: blood. This receptor was identified in a woman in her fifties or sixties in good health. The CDR3 is CASSYSKADGYTF. The DNA sequence follows: TGTGCCAGCAGTTACTCGAAAGCGGATGGCTACACCTTC.